This note documents a single T cell receptor (beta chain) sequence. V shed 8 bases and J 7 bases; nucleotides not matched to a gene: 20. The CDR3 has 17 residues. Germline-derived CDR1 and CDR2 are MNHEY and SMNVEV (reference sequence). Repertoires were generated with immunoSEQ multiplex PCR, while TCRdb's copy carries only in-frame clones and drops some. Among 170,000 or so clones listed, around 63% were seen once. The sample originates from a study of shared clonotypes between healthy human individuals. This TCR was sampled from a man aged 25 to 45 in good health. The sample was memory CD4+ T cells sorted from blood. Specified subset: CD45RA-negative fraction. V is TRBV27 and J is TRBJ2-1; TRBD1 aligns across 7 bases. The CDR3 nucleotides read TGTGCCAGCGGAAGTTCATTGACAGGGTTCCGTCTAAATGAGCAGTTCTTC. Its protein is CASGSSLTGFRLNEQFF.